Listed below are T cell receptor beta chains from one sample, sequenced in a study of T cells in Graves' hyperthyroidism and ophthalmopathy. TCRdb called the multiplex PCR reads again in MiXCR, with one record for every CDR3 protein. Of roughly 500,000 distinct CDR3 sequences in the sample, about 45% were seen once. Sequenced: peripheral blood or thyroid tissue (not recorded which). All receptors derive from an adult woman with Graves' disease, either hyperthyroidism or ophthalmopathy (not recorded which). Each CDR3 is given with its conserved first and last residue. Each record gives: CDR3 DNA, CDR3 protein, V gene, J gene, clone size, D gene. The D gene is left open where the match is weak. Clone size is given for some rows only: seen once, a few or many times, or a class if the clone is expanded.

CDR3 DNA: TGTGCCAGTAGCCCCGACGGGGGGCACGAGCAGTACTTC
CDR3 protein: CASSPDGGHEQYF
V gene: TRBV19
J gene: TRBJ2-7
clone size: many
D gene: -

CDR3 DNA: TGTGCCAGCACTTCAACTAGAGGGGAAGCTAACTATGGCTACACCTTC
CDR3 protein: CASTSTRGEANYGYTF
V gene: TRBV6-5
J gene: TRBJ1-2
clone size: few
D gene: -

CDR3 DNA: TGTGCCAGCAATCAGCGGGGGGGGGATACGCAGTATTTT
CDR3 protein: CASNQRGGDTQYF
V gene: TRBV2
J gene: TRBJ2-3
clone size: -
D gene: TRBD2

CDR3 DNA: TGTGCCAGCAGCTTCTTCGGACAGGGGGCAAGCGGGGAGCTGTTTTTT
CDR3 protein: CASSFFGQGASGELFF
V gene: TRBV5-6
J gene: TRBJ2-2
clone size: -
D gene: TRBD1

CDR3 DNA: TGCAGCGTCGGAACAGGGGCTGGAAACACCATATATTTT
CDR3 protein: CSVGTGAGNTIYF
V gene: TRBV29-1
J gene: TRBJ1-3
clone size: -
D gene: TRBD1

CDR3 DNA: TGTGCCAGTACCATCAGCCAAAAGAACACTGAAGCTTTCTTT
CDR3 protein: CASTISQKNTEAFF
V gene: TRBV19
J gene: TRBJ1-1
clone size: few
D gene: -

CDR3 DNA: TGTGCCACCAGTGATCCCGGACAGGGAATGGGTTACGAGCAGTACTTC
CDR3 protein: CATSDPGQGMGYEQYF
V gene: TRBV24-1
J gene: TRBJ2-7
clone size: -
D gene: TRBD1

CDR3 DNA: TGTGCCAGCAGCTGGGACAGGCAGACCTACGAGCAGTACTTC
CDR3 protein: CASSWDRQTYEQYF
V gene: TRBV7-2
J gene: TRBJ2-7
clone size: once
D gene: TRBD1

CDR3 DNA: TGCAGTGCCACGGGGACTAGCCCGAACACCGGGGAGCTGTTTTTT
CDR3 protein: CSATGTSPNTGELFF
V gene: TRBV20-1
J gene: TRBJ2-2
clone size: many
D gene: TRBD2

CDR3 DNA: TGTGCCAGCGGTAGGGGTAACTATGGCTACACCTTC
CDR3 protein: CASGRGNYGYTF
V gene: TRBV27
J gene: TRBJ1-2
clone size: -
D gene: -

CDR3 DNA: TGTGCCAGCAGTGAATCGGGAGTAGCGGCTGAAGCTTTCTTT
CDR3 protein: CASSESGVAAEAFF
V gene: TRBV25-1
J gene: TRBJ1-1
clone size: -
D gene: -

CDR3 DNA: TGCAGTGCGATCCCAGGGGGGACTGAAGCTTTCTTT
CDR3 protein: CSAIPGGTEAFF
V gene: TRBV20-1
J gene: TRBJ1-1
clone size: once
D gene: TRBD1

CDR3 DNA: TGTGCCAGTAGTTCTACAGGGGGGACAAGGGAGCTGTTTTTT
CDR3 protein: CASSSTGGTRELFF
V gene: TRBV19
J gene: TRBJ2-2
clone size: few
D gene: TRBD1

CDR3 DNA: TGTGCCAGCAGCCACCGGGACAAGTCCAACGAGCAGTACTTC
CDR3 protein: CASSHRDKSNEQYF
V gene: TRBV7-3
J gene: TRBJ2-7
clone size: -
D gene: -

CDR3 DNA: TGCAGTGCCAAAGTACAGGGGTCCTTAGGGGTGAACACTGAAGCTTTCTTT
CDR3 protein: CSAKVQGSLGVNTEAFF
V gene: TRBV20-1
J gene: TRBJ1-1
clone size: -
D gene: TRBD1

CDR3 DNA: TGTGCCAGCAGTAGAGATAGGCGGGAACTGTCCTACGAGCAGTACTTC
CDR3 protein: CASSRDRRELSYEQYF
V gene: TRBV7-9
J gene: TRBJ2-7
clone size: -
D gene: -

CDR3 DNA: TGTGCCAGCAGCTTAGACAGGGAGAGGACTGGAAACACCATATATTTT
CDR3 protein: CASSLDRERTGNTIYF
V gene: TRBV7-9
J gene: TRBJ1-3
clone size: few
D gene: -

CDR3 DNA: TGTGCCTGGGGGGACGGAAACACTGAAGCTTTCTTT
CDR3 protein: CAWGDGNTEAFF
V gene: TRBV30
J gene: TRBJ1-1
clone size: many
D gene: -

CDR3 DNA: TGCGCCAGCAGAGGGACAGGTCAGCGTCAGCCCCAGCATTTT
CDR3 protein: CASRGTGQRQPQHF
V gene: TRBV4-3
J gene: TRBJ1-5
clone size: -
D gene: TRBD1

CDR3 DNA: TGCAGTGCCCAGAACGAGCAGGCCAGTGAAAAACTGTTTTTT
CDR3 protein: CSAQNEQASEKLFF
V gene: TRBV20-1
J gene: TRBJ1-4
clone size: many
D gene: -

CDR3 DNA: TGTGCTAGAGATCCCCTAGCGGCCCTCCAAGAGACCCAGTACTTC
CDR3 protein: CARDPLAALQETQYF
V gene: TRBV7-9
J gene: TRBJ2-5
clone size: once
D gene: TRBD2

CDR3 DNA: TGCAGCGTTGAAAGGACTAGCGGAGGGAATGAGCAGTTCTTC
CDR3 protein: CSVERTSGGNEQFF
V gene: TRBV29-1
J gene: TRBJ2-1
clone size: -
D gene: TRBD2

CDR3 DNA: TGCAGTGCTACAATTGACGAGTTAGTCACTGAAGCTTTCTTT
CDR3 protein: CSATIDELVTEAFF
V gene: TRBV20-1
J gene: TRBJ1-1
clone size: -
D gene: -

CDR3 DNA: TGTGCCATCAACCAAGGACAGGGGAACACTGAAGCTTTCTTT
CDR3 protein: CAINQGQGNTEAFF
V gene: TRBV10-3
J gene: TRBJ1-1
clone size: -
D gene: TRBD1